These 13 T cell receptor beta chains were sequenced from one sample in a study of blood T cell repertoires in COVID-19. Assay: immunoSEQ multiplex PCR; the TCRdb copy retains only in-frame clones and omits some. The sample holds fewer than 90,000 clones; nearly 95% are singletons and the top ten take about 4.5%. Sequencing was done on a sample of peripheral blood. The receptors derive from a human donor with active COVID-19. The donor label of this sample is uncertain.

The chain recombines TRBV3-1 (or the pseudogene TRBV3-2) with TRBJ2-2, with 7 bases that match TRBD1. Germline CDR1 is LGHDT and CDR2 is YNNKEL (reference sequence). This CDR3 is 16 amino acids long. Trimming removed 3 bases from V and 4 bases from J; junction bases left unmatched: 8. CDR3 in DNA: TGTGCCAGCAGCCACTTGTGGACAGGTAGCACCGGGGAGCTGTTTTTT. Translation gives CASSHLWTGSTGELFF.

V is TRBV5-1 and J is TRBJ1-3; possible D gene TRBD1, 5 bases. CDR1 is SGHRS, CDR2 YFSETQ, per germline. V lost 0 bases and J lost 2, with 12 bases in between. The CDR3 runs 16 residues. Here the CDR3 DNA reads TGCGCCAGCAGCTTGGCCACAGGCCGACCTGGAAACACCATATATTTT. Protein sequence: CASSLATGRPGNTIYF.

The CDR3, as DNA: TGTGCCAGCAGTATCGGGACTAGCGGGTACAATGAGCAGTTCTTC. Translation: CASSIGTSGYNEQFF. This sequence joins TRBV27 and TRBJ2-1; 12 bases map to TRBD2. V was pared by 5 bases and J by 4 bases, with 3 bases of the junction left unmatched. The CDR3 sequence is 15 residues long. From germline, CDR1 is MNHEY and CDR2 SMNVEV (reference sequence).

The chain recombines TRBV27 with TRBJ1-2; 8 nucleotides match TRBD1. Germline V lookup: CDR1 MNHEY, CDR2 SMNVEV (reference sequence). The CDR3 runs 14 residues. J lost 5 bases, V lost 5 bases, and 7 bases had no gene match. The CDR3 region is CASSPGTGSYGYTF. The CDR3, as DNA: TGTGCCAGCAGTCCGGGGACAGGTAGTTATGGCTACACCTTC.

This rearrangement joins TRBV7-6 to TRBJ2-2; a weak D match, TRBD2 (5 bases). Germline V gives CDR1 SGHVS, CDR2 FNYEAQ. This CDR3 spans 16 amino acids. Trimming took off 2 bases at V and 6 bases at J, with 16 bases between the two ends. CDR3 region: CASSLSSRGYAGELFF. In DNA, the CDR3 is TGTGCCAGCAGCTTAAGTAGCCGCGGGTATGCCGGGGAGCTGTTTTTT. Supplemented by reference TRBV7-6 and TRBJ2-2, the full variable domain reads GAGVSQSPRYKVTKRGQDVALRCDPISGHVSLYWYRQALGQGPEFLTYFNYEAQQDKSGLPNDRFSAERPEGSISTLTIQRTEQRDSAMYRCASSLSSRGYAGELFFGEGSRLTVL.

The chain uses TRBV19 and TRBJ1-1, with D perhaps TRBD1 (6 bases). Trimming took off 4 bases at V and 3 bases at J, with 9 bases between the two ends. The CDR3 has 13 amino acids. Per the germline V gene, CDR1 is LNHDA and CDR2 is SQIVND (reference sequence). In nucleotides, the CDR3 is TGTGCCAGTAGTAGCAGGGGAGACACTGAAGCTTTCTTT. It yields the protein CASSSRGDTEAFF.

This clone occurred a few times. The chain employs TRBV19 and TRBJ2-7; D uncertain. The germline CDR1 and CDR2 sequences are LNHDA and SQIVND (reference sequence). The CDR3 loop spans 13 amino acids. V lost 1 base and J lost 3, with 7 bases in between. CDR3 DNA sequence: TGTGCCAGTAGTATAGGCCTCGGCTACGAGCAGTACTTC. Its translation: CASSIGLGYEQYF.

This clone has just one count. V and J are TRBV18 and TRBJ2-6, with 14 bases lining up with TRBD2. CDR1 and CDR2 (germline): KGHSH, LQKENI. CDR3 length: 21 residues. Unmatched junction bases numbered 11, after V lost 1 base and J lost 3 bases. As DNA, the CDR3 is TGTGCCAGCTCACCACGACCGGCGGGACTAGCGGGAGCGGTTGGGGCCAACGTCCTGACTTTC. Translating gives CASSPRPAGLAGAVGANVLTF.

Here the CDR3 reads CASSGSLLAPDSNEQFF. The CDR3 coding sequence is TGTGCCAGCAGCGGGTCCCTCCTAGCACCAGACTCCAATGAGCAGTTCTTC. The chain combines TRBV5-6 with TRBJ2-1; tentative D call: TRBD2 (5 bases). Germline V gene data show CDR1 as SGHDT and CDR2 as YYEEEE. The CDR3 has 17 residues. Trimming left V 4 bases short and J 6 bases short, with 23 bases between.

The V gene is TRBV18, the J gene TRBJ2-3, with 15 bases that match TRBD2. CDR3 length: 18 residues. Germline-derived CDR1 and CDR2 are KGHSH and LQKENI. V shed 3 bases, J shed 2 bases, and the junction held 6 bases outside the gene matches. The DNA of the CDR3 is TGTGCCAGCTCACCGGGACTAGCGGGAGGACAGTTCACAGATACGCAGTATTTT. Its translation: CASSPGLAGGQFTDTQYF.

The CDR3 sequence is CASTQTYGRVYNEQFF. The DNA of the CDR3 is TGTGCCAGCACCCAAACTTACGGGAGAGTGTACAATGAGCAGTTCTTC. This chain uses TRBV28 with TRBJ2-1; weak D call: TRBD2 (6 bases). Per germline, CDR1 MDHEN and CDR2 SYDVKM. V was cut by 7 bases and J by 4 bases, with 20 bases left in between. This CDR3 spans 16 amino acids.

This rearrangement joins TRBV7-7 to TRBJ2-2; a possible D gene is TRBD2 (5 bases). This CDR3 has 18 residues. Germline CDR1 SSHAT, CDR2 FNYEAQ (reference sequence). V lost 1 base, J lost 0 bases, and 15 bases lay in between. Here the CDR3 reads CASSLGHGQAANTGELFF. In nucleotides, the CDR3 is TGTGCCAGCAGCTTAGGCCATGGCCAAGCGGCGAACACCGGGGAGCTGTTTTTT.

The chain carries TRBV5-1 and TRBJ1-3, with D perhaps TRBD1 (5 bases). The CDR3 is 16 residues long. CDR1 is SGHRS, CDR2 YFSETQ, per germline. The V end lost 4 bases, the J end lost 0 bases, and 14 bases lay between the germline ends. The CDR3 loop is CASSGGTGLSGNTIYF. The CDR3 DNA follows: TGCGCCAGCAGCGGGGGGACGGGACTCTCTGGAAACACCATATATTTT.